Listed below are T cell receptor beta chains from one sample, sequenced in a study of radiotherapy plus CTLA-4 blockade in lung cancer. Repertoires were generated with immunoSEQ multiplex PCR, while TCRdb's copy carries only in-frame clones and drops some. The sample holds roughly 45,000 clones, 63% seen once. This specimen consisted of peripheral blood, obtained from a patient treated with radiotherapy plus ipilimumab. All receptors come from a human donor with non-small cell lung cancer who had a partial response to radiotherapy plus ipilimumab. The CDR3 runs from the conserved cysteine through the conserved F or W. A D gene is named only where the DNA matches it firmly. Some rows mark clone size as missing; the rest say once, few, many or name a class of expanded clone.

j_gene | v_gene | abundance | d_gene | CDR3aa | CDR3nt
TRBJ2-3 | TRBV9 | NA | TRBD2 | CASSAPGTSGGASQYF | TGTGCCAGCAGCGCCCCGGGGACTAGCGGGGGGGCATCGCAGTATTTT
TRBJ1-1 | TRBV11-2 | NA | NA | CASSPTGNTEAFF | TGTGCCAGCAGCCCAACAGGGAACACTGAAGCTTTCTTT
TRBJ2-6 | TRBV2 | once | TRBD1 | CASSRDRGTSGANVLTF | TGTGCCAGCAGTCGGGACAGGGGGACCTCTGGGGCCAACGTCCTGACTTTC
TRBJ2-7 | TRBV19 | few | TRBD1 | CASSFRPGQGNYEQYF | TGTGCCAGTAGTTTCCGCCCGGGACAGGGGAACTACGAGCAGTACTTC
TRBJ2-3 | TRBV10-1 | few | NA | CASSGGLEGSQYF | TGCGCCAGCAGTGGTGGGCTGGAGGGCTCGCAGTATTTT
TRBJ2-4 | TRBV5-6 | few | NA | CASSDRAGQNIQYF | TGTGCCAGCAGCGACCGGGCGGGGCAAAACATTCAGTACTTC
TRBJ2-1 | TRBV6-5 | NA | NA | CASSYSGRHEQFF | TGTGCCAGCAGTTACTCAGGCAGGCATGAGCAGTTCTTC
TRBJ2-5 | TRBV7-9 | NA | NA | CASSLEVLSQETQYF | TGTGCCAGCAGCTTAGAAGTACTATCCCAAGAGACCCAGTACTTC
TRBJ2-5 | TRBV7-3 | NA | TRBD1 | CASSLGTGVETQYF | TGTGCCAGCAGCTTAGGGACAGGGGTAGAGACCCAGTACTTC
TRBJ2-3 | TRBV25-1 | NA | TRBD1 | CASRTGMSDTQYF | TGTGCCAGCAGGACAGGGATGAGTGATACGCAGTATTTT
TRBJ2-1 | TRBV13 | medium-sized | NA | CASRVQGGTDNEQFF | TGTGCCAGCAGGGTACAGGGCGGGACAGATAATGAGCAGTTCTTC
TRBJ1-4 | TRBV15 | NA | TRBD1 | CATSRDSNEKLFF | TGTGCCACCAGCCGGGACAGTAATGAAAAACTGTTTTTT
TRBJ2-1 | TRBV27 | NA | NA | CASRAGINPFLSGNEQFF | TGTGCCAGCAGGGCAGGGATCAACCCTTTTCTTTCTGGCAATGAGCAGTTCTTC
TRBJ1-6 | TRBV30 | NA | TRBD1 | CAWRDTGDSSPLHF | TGTGCCTGGAGGGATACAGGGGATAGTTCACCCCTCCACTTT
TRBJ2-1 | TRBV5-1 | NA | TRBD2 | CASRGGSGNEQFF | TGCGCCAGCAGAGGCGGGAGCGGCAATGAGCAGTTCTTC
TRBJ1-2 | TRBV7-2 | NA | NA | CASTSTSRGIGYTF | TGTGCCAGCACCTCGACCTCGAGAGGGATTGGCTACACCTTC
TRBJ1-4 | TRBV19 | few | NA | CASTSGGSTNEKLFF | NA
TRBJ1-2 | TRBV5-4 | NA | NA | CASSSNSGYGYTF | TGTGCCAGCAGCTCAAATTCAGGCTATGGCTACACCTTC
TRBJ2-1 | TRBV6-6 | NA | NA | CASSYSGQGFSEQFF | TGTGCCAGCAGTTACTCAGGCCAGGGGTTCAGTGAGCAGTTCTTC
TRBJ2-1 | TRBV6-5 | NA | TRBD2 | CASSRDYHYNEQFF | TGTGCCAGCAGCCGGGACTACCACTACAATGAGCAGTTCTTC
TRBJ2-3 | TRBV5-1 | NA | NA | CASSSRQADTQYF | TGCGCCAGCAGCTCCCGGCAAGCGGATACGCAGTATTTT
TRBJ2-1 | TRBV10-3 | few | NA | CAISSGTTGNEQFF | TGTGCCATCAGCTCCGGGACTACAGGGAATGAGCAGTTCTTC
TRBJ2-2 | TRBV27 | NA | NA | CASSLSFQATNTGELFF | TGTGCCAGCAGTTTATCTTTCCAGGCGACGAACACCGGGGAGCTGTTTTTT
TRBJ2-1 | TRBV7-8 | once | NA | CASRLGHYNEQFF | TGTGCCAGCAGATTAGGACACTACAATGAGCAGTTCTTC
TRBJ1-5 | TRBV28 | few | TRBD1 | CAAVLRTGYQPQHF | TGTGCCGCGGTCCTGAGGACAGGGTACCAGCCCCAGCATTTT
TRBJ1-2 | TRBV28 | few | TRBD1 | CASSSTWTGGSGYTF | TGTGCCAGCAGTTCCACTTGGACAGGGGGCAGCGGCTACACCTTC
TRBJ1-2 | TRBV30 | once | NA | CAWSDYRWDGYTF | TGTGCCTGGAGTGATTACAGGTGGGATGGCTACACCTTC